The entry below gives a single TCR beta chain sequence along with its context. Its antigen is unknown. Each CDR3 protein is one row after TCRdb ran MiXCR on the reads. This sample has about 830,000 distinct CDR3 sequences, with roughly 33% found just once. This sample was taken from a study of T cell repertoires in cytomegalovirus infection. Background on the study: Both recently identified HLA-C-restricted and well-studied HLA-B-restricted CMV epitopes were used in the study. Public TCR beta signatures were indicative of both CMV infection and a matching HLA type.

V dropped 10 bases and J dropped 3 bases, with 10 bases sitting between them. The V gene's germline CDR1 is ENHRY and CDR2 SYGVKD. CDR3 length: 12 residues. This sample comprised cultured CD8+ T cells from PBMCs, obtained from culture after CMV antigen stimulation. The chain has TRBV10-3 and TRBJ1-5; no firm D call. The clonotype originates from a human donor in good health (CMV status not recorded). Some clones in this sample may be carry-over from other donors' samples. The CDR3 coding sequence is TGTGCCAGCCGGGAGCCCAATCAGCCCCAGCATTTT. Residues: CASREPNQPQHF.